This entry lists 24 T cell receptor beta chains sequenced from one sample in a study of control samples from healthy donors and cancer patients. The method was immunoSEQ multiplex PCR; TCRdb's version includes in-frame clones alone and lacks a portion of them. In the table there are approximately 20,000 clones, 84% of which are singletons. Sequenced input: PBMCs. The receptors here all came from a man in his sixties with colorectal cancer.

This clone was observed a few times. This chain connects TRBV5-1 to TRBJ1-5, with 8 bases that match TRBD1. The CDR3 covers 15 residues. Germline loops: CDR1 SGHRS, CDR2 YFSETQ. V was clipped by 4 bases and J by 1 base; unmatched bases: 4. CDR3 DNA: TGCGCCAGCAGCCTCGGGACAGGAAGCAATCAGCCCCAGCATTTT. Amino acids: CASSLGTGSNQPQHF.

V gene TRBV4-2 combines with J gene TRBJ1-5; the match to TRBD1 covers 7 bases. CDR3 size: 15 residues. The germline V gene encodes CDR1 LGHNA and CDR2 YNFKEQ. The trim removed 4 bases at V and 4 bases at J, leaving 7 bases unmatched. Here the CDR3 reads CASSLTGTENQPQHF. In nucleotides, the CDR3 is TGTGCCAGCAGCCTTACCGGGACAGAAAATCAGCCCCAGCATTTT.

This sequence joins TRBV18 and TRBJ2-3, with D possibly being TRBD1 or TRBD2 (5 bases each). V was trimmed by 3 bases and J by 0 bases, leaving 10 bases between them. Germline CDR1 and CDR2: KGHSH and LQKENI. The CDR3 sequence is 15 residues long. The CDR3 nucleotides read TGTGCCAGCTCACCCGGGGCGTCAAGCACAGATACGCAGTATTTT. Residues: CASSPGASSTDTQYF.

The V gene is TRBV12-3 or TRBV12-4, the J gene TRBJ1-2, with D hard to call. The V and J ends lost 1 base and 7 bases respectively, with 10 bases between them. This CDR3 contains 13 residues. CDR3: CASSLGAAGGYTF. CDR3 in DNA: TGTGCCAGCAGTTTAGGGGCAGCGGGTGGCTACACCTTC.

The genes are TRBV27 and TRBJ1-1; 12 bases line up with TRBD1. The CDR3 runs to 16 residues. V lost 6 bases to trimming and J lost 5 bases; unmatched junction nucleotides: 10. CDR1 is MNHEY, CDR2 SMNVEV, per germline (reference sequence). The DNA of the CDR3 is TGTGCCAGCAGCCGGGACAGGGGGCTCGGTGATACTGAAGCTTTCTTT. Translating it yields CASSRDRGLGDTEAFF.

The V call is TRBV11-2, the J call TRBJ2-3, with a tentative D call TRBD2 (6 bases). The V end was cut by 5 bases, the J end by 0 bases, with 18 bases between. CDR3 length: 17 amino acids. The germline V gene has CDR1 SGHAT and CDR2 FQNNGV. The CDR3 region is CASSPIQRVLSTDTQYF. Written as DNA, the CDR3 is TGTGCCAGCAGCCCCATCCAGCGGGTGCTTAGCACAGATACGCAGTATTTT. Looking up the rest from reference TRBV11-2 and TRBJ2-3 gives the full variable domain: EAGVAQSPRYKIIEKRQSVAFWCNPISGHATLYWYQQILGQGPKLLIQFQNNGVVDDSQLPKDRFSAERLKGVDSTLKIQPAKLEDSAVYLCASSPIQRVLSTDTQYFGPGTRLTVL.

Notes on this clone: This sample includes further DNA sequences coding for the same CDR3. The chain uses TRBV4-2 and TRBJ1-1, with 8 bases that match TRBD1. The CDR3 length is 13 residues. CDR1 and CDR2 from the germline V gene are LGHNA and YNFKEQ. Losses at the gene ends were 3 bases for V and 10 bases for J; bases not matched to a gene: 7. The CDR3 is CASSQIQGARAFF. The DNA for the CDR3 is TGTGCCAGCAGCCAGATCCAGGGGGCGCGAGCTTTCTTT.

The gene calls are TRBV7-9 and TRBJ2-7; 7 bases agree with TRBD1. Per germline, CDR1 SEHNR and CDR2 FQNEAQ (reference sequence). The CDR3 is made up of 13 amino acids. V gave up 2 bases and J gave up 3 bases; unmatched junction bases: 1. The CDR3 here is CASSLNRGYEQYF. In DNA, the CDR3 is TGTGCCAGCAGCTTAAACAGGGGCTACGAGCAGTACTTC.

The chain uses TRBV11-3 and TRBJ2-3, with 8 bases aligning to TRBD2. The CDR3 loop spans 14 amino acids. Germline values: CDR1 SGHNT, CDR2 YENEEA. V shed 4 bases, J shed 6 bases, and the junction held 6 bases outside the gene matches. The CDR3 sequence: CASSSSRGADTQYF. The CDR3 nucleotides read TGTGCCAGCAGCTCATCGCGGGGGGCGGATACGCAGTATTTT.

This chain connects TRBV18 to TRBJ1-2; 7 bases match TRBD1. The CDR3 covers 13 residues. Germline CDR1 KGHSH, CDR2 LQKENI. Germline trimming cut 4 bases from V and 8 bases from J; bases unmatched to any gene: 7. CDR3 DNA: TGTGCCAGCTCACAGACAGGGAAAGAAGGCTACACCTTC. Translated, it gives CASSQTGKEGYTF. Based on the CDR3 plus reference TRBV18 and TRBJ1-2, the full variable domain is NAGVMQNPRHLVRRRGQEARLRCSPMKGHSHVYWYRQLPEEGLKFMVYLQKENIIDESGMPKERFSAEFPKEGPSILRIQQVVRGDSAAYFCASSQTGKEGYTFGSGTRLTVV.

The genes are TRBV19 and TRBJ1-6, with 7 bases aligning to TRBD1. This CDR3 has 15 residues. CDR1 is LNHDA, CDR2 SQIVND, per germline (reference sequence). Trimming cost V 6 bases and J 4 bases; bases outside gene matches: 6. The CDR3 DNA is TGTGCCAGTAGGGACAGGTCCCTTTATAATTCACCCCTCCACTTT. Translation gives CASRDRSLYNSPLHF.

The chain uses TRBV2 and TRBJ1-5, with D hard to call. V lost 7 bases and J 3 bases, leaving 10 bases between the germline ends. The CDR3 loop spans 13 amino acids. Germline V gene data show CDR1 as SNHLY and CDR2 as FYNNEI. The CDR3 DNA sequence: TGTGCCAGCAATCTAGAGGTCAATCAGCCCCAGCATTTT. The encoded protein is CASNLEVNQPQHF.

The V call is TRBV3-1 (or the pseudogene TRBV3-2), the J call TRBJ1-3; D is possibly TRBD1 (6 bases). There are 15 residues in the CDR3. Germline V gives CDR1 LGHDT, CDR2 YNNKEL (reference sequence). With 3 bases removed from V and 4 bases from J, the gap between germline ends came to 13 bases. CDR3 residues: CASSQGALGGNTIYF. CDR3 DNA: TGTGCCAGCAGCCAGGGGGCGCTTGGGGGAAACACCATATATTTT.

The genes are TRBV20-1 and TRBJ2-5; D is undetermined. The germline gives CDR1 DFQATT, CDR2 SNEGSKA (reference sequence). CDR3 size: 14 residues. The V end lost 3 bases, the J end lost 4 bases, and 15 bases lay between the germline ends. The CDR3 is CSASRQGSLETQYF. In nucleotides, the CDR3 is TGCAGTGCTAGTAGACAAGGTTCACTAGAGACCCAGTACTTC.

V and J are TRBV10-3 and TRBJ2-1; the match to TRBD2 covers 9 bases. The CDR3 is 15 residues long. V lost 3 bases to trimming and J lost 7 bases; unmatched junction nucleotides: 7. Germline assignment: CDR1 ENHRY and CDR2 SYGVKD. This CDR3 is CAISDGGGAGNEQFF. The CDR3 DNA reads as TGTGCCATCAGTGACGGCGGGGGGGCTGGGAATGAGCAGTTCTTC.

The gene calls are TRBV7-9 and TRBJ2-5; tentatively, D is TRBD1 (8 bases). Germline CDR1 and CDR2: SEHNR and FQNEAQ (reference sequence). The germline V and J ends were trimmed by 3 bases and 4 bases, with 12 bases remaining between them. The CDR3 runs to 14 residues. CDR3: CASSFYRGGETQYF. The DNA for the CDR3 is TGTGCCAGCAGCTTCTACAGGGGGGGAGAGACCCAGTACTTC. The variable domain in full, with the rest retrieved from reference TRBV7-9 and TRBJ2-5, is DTGVSQNPRHKITKRGQNVTFRCDPISEHNRLYWYRQTLGQGPEFLTYFQNEAQLEKSRLLSDRFSAERPKGSFSTLEIQRTEQGDSAMYLCASSFYRGGETQYFGPGTRLLVL.

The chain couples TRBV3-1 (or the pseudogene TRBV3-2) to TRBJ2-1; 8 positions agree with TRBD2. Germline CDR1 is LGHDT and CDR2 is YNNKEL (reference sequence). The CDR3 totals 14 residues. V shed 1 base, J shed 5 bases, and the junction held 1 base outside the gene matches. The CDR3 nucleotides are TGTGCCAGCAGCCAAGCCGGGGGGGACAATGAGCAGTTCTTC. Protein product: CASSQAGGDNEQFF.

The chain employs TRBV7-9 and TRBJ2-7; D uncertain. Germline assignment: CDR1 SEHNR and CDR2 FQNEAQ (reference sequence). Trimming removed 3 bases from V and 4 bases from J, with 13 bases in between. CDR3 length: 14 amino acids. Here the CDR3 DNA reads TGTGCCAGCAGCTTGGAGACGGTGCGGTACGAGCAGTACTTC. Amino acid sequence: CASSLETVRYEQYF.

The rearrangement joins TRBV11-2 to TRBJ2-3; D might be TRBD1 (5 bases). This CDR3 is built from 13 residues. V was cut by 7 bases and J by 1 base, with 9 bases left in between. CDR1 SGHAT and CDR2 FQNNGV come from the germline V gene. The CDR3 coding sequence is TGTGCCAGCACCCTAGGGGGCACAGATACGCAGTATTTT. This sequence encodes CASTLGGTDTQYF.

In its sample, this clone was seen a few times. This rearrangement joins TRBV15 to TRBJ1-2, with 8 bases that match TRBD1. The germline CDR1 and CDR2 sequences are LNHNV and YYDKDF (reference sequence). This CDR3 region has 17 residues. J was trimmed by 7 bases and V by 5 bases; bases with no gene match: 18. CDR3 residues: CATSPFAGGAVSTGYTF. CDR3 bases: TGTGCCACCAGCCCGTTTGCAGGGGGCGCCGTGAGTACTGGCTACACCTTC.

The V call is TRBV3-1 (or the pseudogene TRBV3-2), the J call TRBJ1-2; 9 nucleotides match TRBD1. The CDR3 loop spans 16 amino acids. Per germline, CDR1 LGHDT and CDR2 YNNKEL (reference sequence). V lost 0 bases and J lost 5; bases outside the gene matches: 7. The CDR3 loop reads CASSQDDGTGRYGYTF. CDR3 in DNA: TGTGCCAGCAGCCAAGATGACGGGACAGGGAGATATGGCTACACCTTC.

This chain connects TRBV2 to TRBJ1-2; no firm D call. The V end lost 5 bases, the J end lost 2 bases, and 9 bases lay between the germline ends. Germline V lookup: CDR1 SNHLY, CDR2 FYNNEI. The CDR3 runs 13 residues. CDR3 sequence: CASSWAGNYGYTF. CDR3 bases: TGTGCCAGCAGTTGGGCGGGGAACTATGGCTACACCTTC.

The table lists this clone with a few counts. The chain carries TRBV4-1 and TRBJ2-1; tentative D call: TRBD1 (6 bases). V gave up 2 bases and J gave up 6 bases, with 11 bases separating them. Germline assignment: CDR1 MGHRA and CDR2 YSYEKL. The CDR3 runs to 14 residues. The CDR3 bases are TGCGCCAGCAGCCAAAGTGGACAGATCAATGAGCAGTTCTTC. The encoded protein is CASSQSGQINEQFF.

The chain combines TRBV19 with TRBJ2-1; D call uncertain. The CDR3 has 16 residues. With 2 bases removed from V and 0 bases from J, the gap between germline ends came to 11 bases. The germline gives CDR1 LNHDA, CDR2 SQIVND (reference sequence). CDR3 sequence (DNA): TGTGCCAGTAGTATAAACGACATTAGCTCCTACAATGAGCAGTTCTTC. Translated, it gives CASSINDISSYNEQFF. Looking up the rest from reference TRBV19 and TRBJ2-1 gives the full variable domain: DGGITQSPKYLFRKEGQNVTLSCEQNLNHDAMYWYRQDPGQGLRLIYYSQIVNDFQKGDIAEGYSVSREKKESFPLTVTSAQKNPTAFYLCASSINDISSYNEQFFGPGTRLTVL.